One and the same sample provided the 21 T cell receptor beta chains below, sequenced in a study of shared clonotypes between healthy human individuals (dated by TCRdb to about 2020). Libraries were built with the immunoSEQ multiplex PCR assay. TCRdb took this table from immuneACCESS and kept in-frame rearrangements with V and J called. Such tables lack part of the clones; where checked against another copy, unresolved V genes explain under half of the gap, and the rest is unexplained. This sample comprises fewer than 550,000 clones, roughly 79% of them detected only once. The ten largest clonotypes hold under 15% of the sample. The sample was PBMCs. The source of these receptors is a woman aged 40 to 50 in good health. Some clones in this sample may be carry-over from other donors' samples.

V is TRBV6-1 and J is TRBJ2-7; a weak D match, TRBD1 (7 bases). Trimming left V 2 bases short and J 2 bases short, with 13 bases between. This CDR3 has 15 amino acids. Germline CDR1 is MNHNS and CDR2 is SASEGT. The CDR3 loop is CASSEQGGSAYEQYF. CDR3 in DNA: TGTGCCAGCAGTGAACAGGGGGGCTCGGCCTACGAGCAGTACTTC.

V is TRBV11-2 and J is TRBJ2-7, with D hard to call. CDR1 SGHAT and CDR2 FQNNGV come from the germline V gene. The CDR3 extends over 13 amino acids. The germline V and J ends were trimmed by 2 bases and 6 bases, with 11 bases remaining between them. CDR3 amino acids: CASSLSGYGEQYF. In nucleotides, the CDR3 is TGTGCCAGCAGCTTATCCGGGTATGGCGAGCAGTACTTC. Drawing the rest from reference TRBV11-2 and TRBJ2-7, the complete variable domain is EAGVAQSPRYKIIEKRQSVAFWCNPISGHATLYWYQQILGQGPKLLIQFQNNGVVDDSQLPKDRFSAERLKGVDSTLKIQPAKLEDSAVYLCASSLSGYGEQYFGPGTRLTVT.

The chain is built from TRBV28 and TRBJ2-2; D is ambiguous. The CDR3 sequence is 12 residues long. The germline V gene has CDR1 MDHEN and CDR2 SYDVKM. V dropped 9 bases and J dropped 5 bases, with 10 bases sitting between them. This chain's CDR3 is CASTLFTGELFF. In nucleotides, the CDR3 is TGTGCCAGTACACTGTTTACCGGGGAGCTGTTTTTT. The full variable domain, in which reference TRBV28 and TRBJ2-2 provide the parts outside the CDR3, is DVKVTQSSRYLVKRTGEKVFLECVQDMDHENMFWYRQDPGLGLRLIYFSYDVKMKEKGDIPEGYSVSREKKERFSLILESASTNQTSMYLCASTLFTGELFFGEGSRLTVL.

The chain links TRBV30 to TRBJ1-5; weak D call: TRBD1 (6 bases). Germline-derived CDR1 and CDR2 are GTSNPN and SVGIG (reference sequence). The CDR3 has 13 residues. The germline V and J ends were trimmed by 4 bases and 0 bases, with 7 bases remaining between them. The CDR3 nucleotides are TGTGCCTGGACAGGGGATAGCAATCAGCCCCAGCATTTT. As protein: CAWTGDSNQPQHF.

The table lists this clone with many counts. The rearrangement joins TRBV9 to TRBJ2-5, with D perhaps assigned TRBD1 or TRBD2 (6 bases each). The CDR3 loop spans 16 amino acids. The germline V gene has CDR1 SGDLS and CDR2 YYNGEE. V lost 1 base and J lost 7, with 20 bases in between. The CDR3 nucleotides are TGTGCCAGCAGCGTAAGATCCGGGGGCGGTGACCCGACCCAGTACTTC. It specifies CASSVRSGGGDPTQYF.

The chain couples TRBV7-9 to TRBJ1-1; possibly TRBD1 for D (5 bases). The germline V gene encodes CDR1 SEHNR and CDR2 FQNEAQ (reference sequence). CDR3 size: 13 residues. The V end lost 3 bases, the J end lost 7 bases, and 12 bases lay between the germline ends. The CDR3 DNA reads as TGTGCCAGCAGCTTCCAGGGAAGGGGTGAAGCTTTCTTT. Its protein product is CASSFQGRGEAFF.

The gene calls are TRBV5-1 and TRBJ2-1, with 12 positions matching TRBD2. CDR1 and CDR2 (germline): SGHRS, YFSETQ. The CDR3 is 13 amino acids. Unmatched junction bases numbered 0, after V lost 5 bases and J lost 6 bases. CDR3 bases: TGCGCCAGCAGACTAGCGGGAGGCAATGAGCAGTTCTTC. Encoded protein: CASRLAGGNEQFF.

The V gene is TRBV7-3, the J gene TRBJ2-1; 8 bases are shared with TRBD2. V was pared by 5 bases and J by 7 bases, with 13 bases of the junction left unmatched. The CDR3 is 16 residues long. Germline-derived CDR1 and CDR2 are SGHTA and FQGTGA. CDR3 in amino acids: CASSPSPWASGNEQFF. The CDR3 DNA sequence: TGTGCCAGCAGCCCATCCCCTTGGGCTAGCGGGAATGAGCAGTTCTTC.

For the CDR3, the DNA is TGTGCCAGTAGTATAAAGGGCCGACGGGGGTCCTCCTACGAGCAGTACTTC. It codes for CASSIKGRRGSSYEQYF. V usage is TRBV19 and J usage is TRBJ2-7; tentative D call: TRBD2 (6 bases). The germline CDR1 and CDR2 sequences are LNHDA and SQIVND (reference sequence). V was pared by 2 bases and J by 0 bases, with 17 bases between. The CDR3 extends over 17 amino acids.

This clone was picked up one time. This rearrangement joins TRBV6-4 to TRBJ1-2; no reliable D call. Trimming pared 6 bases from V and 8 bases from J, leaving 16 bases between. CDR3 length: 13 residues. Germline V lookup: CDR1 MRHNA, CDR2 SNTAGT. The CDR3 sequence is CASSAGGLGGYTF. The CDR3 DNA follows: TGTGCCAGCAGCGCCGGAGGGTTAGGGGGCTACACCTTC.

This chain joins TRBV10-3 and TRBJ2-3, with TRBD2 identical over 13 bases. Germline assignment: CDR1 ENHRY and CDR2 SYGVKD. The CDR3 is 15 residues long. With 5 bases clipped from V and 8 bases from J, the junction kept 7 bases outside the gene matches. CDR3 protein: CAISPGLAGVVTQYF. The CDR3, as DNA: TGTGCCATCAGTCCCGGACTAGCGGGAGTGGTTACGCAGTATTTT.

This clone was recorded many times. Distinct nucleotide sequences in the sample also encode this CDR3. The chain recombines TRBV6-1 with TRBJ2-7, with TRBD2 matching 11 bases. The CDR3 contains 15 residues. Germline assignment: CDR1 MNHNS and CDR2 SASEGT. V was pared by 1 base and J by 1 base, with 0 bases of the junction left unmatched. The CDR3, as DNA: TGTGCCAGCAGTGAAGGACTAGCGGGATCCTACGAGCAGTACTTC. It translates to CASSEGLAGSYEQYF.

V is TRBV5-1 and J is TRBJ1-5, with D maybe TRBD1 (5 bases). Germline-derived CDR1 and CDR2 are SGHRS and YFSETQ. The CDR3 extends over 14 amino acids. V lost 2 bases and J 3 bases, leaving 9 bases between the germline ends. In nucleotides, the CDR3 is TGCGCCAGCAGCTTCACAGGCCCCAATCAGCCCCAGCATTTT. It is translated as CASSFTGPNQPQHF.

The table lists this clone with a count of one. This chain links TRBV15 with TRBJ2-7; 8 bases are a match to TRBD2. The CDR3 is 16 amino acids. Per germline, CDR1 LNHNV and CDR2 YYDKDF (reference sequence). V trimming: 3 bases; J trimming: 4 bases; junction bases outside the gene matches: 11. DNA of the CDR3: TGTGCCACCAGCAGGACTCGGGCGGGAGGAGGTTACGAGCAGTACTTC. Translation gives CATSRTRAGGGYEQYF.

J is TRBJ1-1 and V is TRBV6-5; D not resolved. Germline CDR1 is MNHEY and CDR2 is SVGAGI. Deletions cut 2 bases from V and 3 bases from J, with 7 bases between. The CDR3 spans 13 residues. The CDR3 spells CASSYVRYTEAFF. Here the CDR3 DNA reads TGTGCCAGCAGTTACGTCAGGTACACTGAAGCTTTCTTT.

For this clone: The sample contains more than one DNA sequence encoding this CDR3. The CDR3 sequence: CASSVVGAGGETQYF. CDR3 sequence (DNA): TGTGCCAGCAGCGTAGTGGGGGCGGGAGGAGAGACCCAGTACTTC. This chain links TRBV9 with TRBJ2-5; 8 bases agree with TRBD2. J lost 4 bases, V lost 0 bases, and 5 bases had no gene match. The germline gives CDR1 SGDLS, CDR2 YYNGEE. CDR3 size: 15 residues.

J is TRBJ2-7 and V is TRBV4-3; D could derive from TRBD1 or TRBD2 (5 bases each). Germline V gene sequence: CDR1 LGHNA, CDR2 YSLEER. V was pared by 1 base and J by 1 base, with 11 bases between. This CDR3 has 15 residues. The CDR3 DNA reads TGCGCCAGCAGCCAAGTATTTGGGGGATCCTACGAGCAGTACTTC. Translated, it gives CASSQVFGGSYEQYF.

This clone came up a few times. The chain uses TRBV5-4 and TRBJ2-7; 8 bases match TRBD2. Germline CDR1 is SGHNT and CDR2 is YYREEE (reference sequence). After removal of 6 bases from V and 2 bases from J, the junction contained 10 bases not matched to a gene. The CDR3 spans 15 residues. This CDR3 reads CASNQLAELPYEQYF. The CDR3 bases are TGTGCCAGCAACCAACTAGCGGAGCTACCCTACGAGCAGTACTTC.

The chain has TRBV30 and TRBJ1-2; 9 nucleotides line up with TRBD1. The CDR3 has 15 residues. Germline values: CDR1 GTSNPN, CDR2 SVGIG (reference sequence). J lost 6 bases, V lost 2 bases, and 10 bases had no gene match. The CDR3 region is CAWSIGDRASDGYTF. The DNA for the CDR3 is TGTGCCTGGAGTATTGGGGACAGGGCGTCGGATGGCTACACCTTC.

J is TRBJ2-7 and V is TRBV6-6; 8 bases fit TRBD2. CDR3 length equals 15 residues. Losses at the gene ends were 2 bases for V and 3 bases for J; bases not matched to a gene: 6. Germline values: CDR1 MNHNY, CDR2 SVGAGI (reference sequence). The CDR3 spells CASSYTAGAGYEQYF. CDR3 nucleotide sequence: TGTGCCAGCAGTTACACAGCGGGAGCCGGCTACGAGCAGTACTTC.

The chain couples TRBV2 to TRBJ2-5; D possibly corresponds to TRBD1 (5 bases). This CDR3 has 17 residues. V lost 0 bases, J lost 1 base, and 15 bases lay in between. The germline CDR1 and CDR2 sequences are SNHLY and FYNNEI. The chain's CDR3 is CASSEAGRGKIQETQYF. The DNA for the CDR3 is TGTGCCAGCAGTGAAGCGGGGCGTGGTAAAATCCAAGAGACCCAGTACTTC. The full variable domain, in which reference TRBV2 and TRBJ2-5 provide the parts outside the CDR3, is EPEVTQTPSHQVTQMGQEVILRCVPISNHLYFYWYRQILGQKVEFLVSFYNNEISEKSEIFDDQFSVERPDGSNFTLKIRSTKLEDSAMYFCASSEAGRGKIQETQYFGPGTRLLVL.